This T cell receptor beta chain stems from a study of blood T cell repertoires in COVID-19. The table came from immunoSEQ multiplex PCR; TCRdb's copy has only in-frame clones and leaves some out. The repertoire consists of 90,000 to 120,000 clones, with 80% to 85% occurring once and the leading ten covering approximately 4.3%. V shed 2 bases and J shed 8 bases, with 13 bases lying between them. Germline CDR1 is SGHTA and CDR2 is FQGTGA. The CDR3 loop spans 15 amino acids. This TCR derives from a man between 65 and 85 years old with acute or convalescent COVID-19. What was sequenced was peripheral blood. The V and J genes are TRBV7-3 and TRBJ1-6; D not certain. The CDR3 coding sequence is TGTGCCAGCAGCTTACGGCCAGGTAGAGATTCACCCCTCCACTTT. Its protein product is CASSLRPGRDSPLHF.